One and the same sample provided the 11 T cell receptor beta chains below, sequenced in a study of OX40 agonist ivuxolimab in advanced cancers. Libraries were prepared by immunoSEQ multiplex PCR; TCRdb keeps only in-frame clonotypes and omits some of them. The table records more than 30,000 clones, more than 60% of them present only once. This specimen was CD4+ or CD8+ T cells sorted from blood, taken in a trial of the OX40 agonist ivuxolimab. The receptors shown here come from an adult with an advanced solid tumor such as melanoma, head and neck, liver or kidney cancer.

The chain couples TRBV10-1 to TRBJ1-2; a weak D match, TRBD1 (5 bases). V lost 6 bases and J lost 6, with 14 bases in between. The germline V gene has CDR1 WNHNN and CDR2 SYGVQD (reference sequence). This CDR3 has 13 amino acids. The CDR3 region is CASSPSQGHGYTF. In nucleotides, the CDR3 is TGCGCCAGCAGCCCAAGCCAGGGTCATGGCTACACCTTC.

This chain uses TRBV27 with TRBJ2-3; 10 bases line up with TRBD2. Per germline, CDR1 MNHEY and CDR2 SMNVEV (reference sequence). V dropped 6 bases and J dropped 1; count of bases not matched to a gene: 10. The CDR3 length is 17 residues. Written as DNA, the CDR3 is TGTGCCAGCAGCCGAACTGTCCTAGCGGGGGGCACAGATACGCAGTATTTT. This sequence encodes CASSRTVLAGGTDTQYF.

J is TRBJ2-7 and V is TRBV5-1, with no clear D. Trimming took 5 bases from V and 2 from J, leaving 14 bases between them. The V gene's germline CDR1 is SGHRS and CDR2 YFSETQ. The CDR3 consists of 14 residues. CDR3 amino acids: CASRILAGTYEQYF. DNA of the CDR3: TGCGCCAGCAGGATATTGGCAGGAACCTACGAGCAGTACTTC.

This clone was counted a single time. V usage is TRBV7-9 and J usage is TRBJ1-3, with D unresolved. The CDR3 extends over 15 amino acids. The germline V gene encodes CDR1 SEHNR and CDR2 FQNEAQ (reference sequence). The germline V and J ends were trimmed by 0 bases and 4 bases, with 10 bases remaining between them. The CDR3 is CASSLAGDYGNTIYF. The CDR3 DNA sequence: TGTGCCAGCAGCTTAGCCGGAGATTACGGAAACACCATATATTTT.

The rearrangement uses TRBV6-6 and TRBJ2-1; D uncertain. The CDR3 spans 12 residues. Germline lookup yields CDR1 MNHNY and CDR2 SVGAGI (reference sequence). V was shortened by 2 bases and J by 8 bases, with 7 bases between the two germline ends. In DNA form, the CDR3 reads TGTGCCAGCAGTTACAGCAATCATGAGCAGTTCTTC. As protein: CASSYSNHEQFF.

This clone appeared a few times. J is TRBJ1-2 and V is TRBV6-1; the D gene is possibly TRBD1 (5 bases). Germline loops: CDR1 MNHNS, CDR2 SASEGT. V was pared by 2 bases and J by 3 bases, with 31 bases between. CDR3 length equals 21 residues. The CDR3 DNA is TGTGCCAGCAGTGAATATGGAGTGGGGCAGATTTTATCCCTGGGGTACTATGGCTACACCTTC. The encoded protein is CASSEYGVGQILSLGYYGYTF.

The chain uses TRBV5-1 and TRBJ1-5; D is unresolved. In germline, CDR1 is SGHRS, CDR2 YFSETQ. The ends were cut back, 0 bases at V and 3 bases at J, with 7 bases in the middle. This CDR3 spans 14 amino acids. The CDR3 loop reads CASSLASVNQPQHF. The CDR3 region has the DNA TGCGCCAGCAGCTTGGCGTCGGTCAATCAGCCCCAGCATTTT. The full variable domain, completed using reference TRBV5-1 and TRBJ1-5, is KAGVTQTPRYLIKTRGQQVTLSCSPISGHRSVSWYQQTPGQGLQFLFEYFSETQRNKGNFPGRFSGRQFSNSRSEMNVSTLELGDSALYLCASSLASVNQPQHFGDGTRLSIL.

J is TRBJ1-5 and V is TRBV2; 9 bases fit TRBD1. CDR3 size: 18 residues. J was trimmed by 1 base and V by 6 bases; bases with no gene match: 13. Germline CDR1 SNHLY, CDR2 FYNNEI. CDR3 protein: CASSHYRGQGGSNQPQHF. In nucleotides, the CDR3 is TGTGCCAGCAGCCACTACAGGGGGCAGGGTGGCAGCAATCAGCCCCAGCATTTT.

The chain uses TRBV5-1 and TRBJ2-2; D is perhaps TRBD1 or TRBD2 (7 bases each). The CDR3 extends over 16 amino acids. Germline values: CDR1 SGHRS, CDR2 YFSETQ. Trimming shortened V by 3 bases and J by 2 bases, and 14 bases separated the two germline ends. CDR3 DNA sequence: TGCGCCAGCAGCTGGGGAGGGACAGCCAACACCGGGGAGCTGTTTTTT. Its translation is CASSWGGTANTGELFF.

The chain couples TRBV30 to TRBJ2-7; D is uncertain. The CDR3 spans 12 residues. The V gene lost 4 bases and the J gene lost 5 bases, with 12 bases spanning the gap. Germline V lookup: CDR1 GTSNPN, CDR2 SVGIG (reference sequence). This CDR3 is CAWTGHSDEQYF. CDR3 nucleotide sequence: TGTGCCTGGACCGGCCACAGCGACGAGCAGTACTTC.

V usage is TRBV7-6 and J usage is TRBJ2-2, with TRBD1 as a possible D gene (5 bases). Germline V gene data show CDR1 as SGHVS and CDR2 as FNYEAQ. CDR3 size: 14 residues. The ends were cut back, 5 bases at V and 1 base at J, with 8 bases in the middle. CDR3 bases: TGTGCCAGCAGCCCGACAGAGAACACCGGGGAGCTGTTTTTT. It yields the protein CASSPTENTGELFF.